Listed below are T cell receptor beta chains from one sample, sequenced in a study of blood T cell repertoires in COVID-19. Generated by immunoSEQ multiplex PCR, the TCRdb table keeps only in-frame clones and is missing some. The table records about 170,000 clones, around nine tenths of them present only once. Sequencing was done on a sample of peripheral blood. Source of these receptors: a man aged 60-69 years with COVID-19, enrolled during active disease. Both conserved end residues are part of each CDR3.

J,V,CDR3
TRBJ1-2,TRBV4-3,CASSQDRRTEYTF
TRBJ1-5,TRBV19,CASKQGAAVQPQHF
TRBJ2-2,TRBV24-1,CATSDFGQGIYTGELFF
TRBJ2-7,TRBV5-1,CASSLDSLSYEQYF
TRBJ2-7,TRBV12-3/TRBV12-4,CASSLEVPSEQYF
TRBJ2-5,TRBV9,CASSVSPGTQETQYF
TRBJ2-7,TRBV11-3,CASSSDYRDPYEQYF
TRBJ1-5,TRBV6-2/TRBV6-3,CASSWGTGGNQPQHF
TRBJ2-4,TRBV19,CASQETGEAKNIQYF
TRBJ1-1,TRBV27,CASSRTGATTEAFF
TRBJ1-4,TRBV12-3/TRBV12-4,CASTSGGTGKLFF
TRBJ2-2,TRBV9,CASSVGLILSGGISNTGELFF
TRBJ1-2,TRBV2,CASSGMNYGYTF
TRBJ1-5,TRBV7-2,CASSALVGNQPQHF
TRBJ2-3,TRBV7-9,CASSRSGGTDTQYF
TRBJ2-5,TRBV7-2,CASSLGGLAGEGETQYF
TRBJ1-2,TRBV30,CAWGLAGYGYTF